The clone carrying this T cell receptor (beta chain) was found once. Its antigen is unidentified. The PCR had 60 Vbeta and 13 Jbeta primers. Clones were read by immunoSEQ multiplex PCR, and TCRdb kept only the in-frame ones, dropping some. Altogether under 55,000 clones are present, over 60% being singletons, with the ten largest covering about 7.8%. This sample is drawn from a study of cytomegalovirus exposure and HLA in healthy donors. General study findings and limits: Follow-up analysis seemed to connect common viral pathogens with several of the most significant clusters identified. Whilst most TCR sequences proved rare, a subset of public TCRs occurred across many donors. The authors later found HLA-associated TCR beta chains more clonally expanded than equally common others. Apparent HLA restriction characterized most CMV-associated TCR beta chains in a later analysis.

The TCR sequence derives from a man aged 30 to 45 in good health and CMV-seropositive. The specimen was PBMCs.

The CDR3 DNA reads as TGCAGCGTCGGGACCGGGACAGCTAGTTTGACCCAGTACTTC. Amino acid sequence: CSVGTGTASLTQYF. The chain links TRBV29-1 to TRBJ2-5; TRBD1 matches 7 bases. V lost 6 bases, J lost 7 bases, and 14 bases stayed unmatched. The CDR3 sequence is 14 residues long. CDR1 and CDR2 from the germline V gene are SQVTM and ANQGSEA.